The 9 T cell receptor beta chains below were found in one sample sequenced in a study of T-cell reconstitution after alpha-beta-depleted transplantation in children. Unique molecular identifiers were used to barcode this TCRbeta library. TCRdb reprocessed the PCR reads with MiXCR, giving one entry per CDR3 protein. In the table there are 780,000 or so distinct CDR3 sequences, around 17% of which are singletons. The source material was PBMCs, mostly from graft donor cells, sampled 360 days after TCRalphabeta/CD19-depleted stem cell transplant. All receptors derive from a male patient aged 10 to 17 who had a stem cell transplant for acute lymphoblastic leukemia, so the T cells may come from the graft donor.

This clonotype has just a few counts. The chain has TRBV9 and TRBJ1-2; D is ambiguous. The V end was cut by 0 bases, the J end by 3 bases, with 30 bases between. Germline V gene lookup returns CDR1 SGDLS and CDR2 YYNGEE. The length of the CDR3 is 21 residues. CDR3 DNA sequence: TGTGCCAGCAGCGTAGAGGGCCAGGAAGGGTACGAAAAGGGAACGGACTATGGCTACACCTTC. It codes for CASSVEGQEGYEKGTDYGYTF.

The chain is built from TRBV20-1 and TRBJ1-3, with no clear D. Germline CDR1 DFQATT, CDR2 SNEGSKA (reference sequence). Trimming removed 3 bases at V and 0 bases at J, with 12 bases between. CDR3 length: 15 amino acids. The CDR3 reads CSARARRTSGNTIYF. CDR3 sequence (DNA): TGCAGTGCTAGGGCCCGGAGGACCTCTGGAAACACCATATATTTT.

This clonotype has only a few counts. V usage is TRBV7-9 and J usage is TRBJ2-1; D remains unclear. The length of the CDR3 is 13 residues. Germline V gene lookup returns CDR1 SEHNR and CDR2 FQNEAQ (reference sequence). The V gene lost 5 bases and the J gene lost 8 bases, with 13 bases spanning the gap. CDR3 loop: CASSLVWADEQFF. As DNA, the CDR3 is TGTGCCAGCAGCCTAGTCTGGGCGGATGAGCAGTTCTTC. The full variable domain, rest sourced from reference TRBV7-9 and TRBJ2-1, is DTGVSQNPRHKITKRGQNVTFRCDPISEHNRLYWYRQTLGQGPEFLTYFQNEAQLEKSRLLSDRFSAERPKGSFSTLEIQRTEQGDSAMYLCASSLVWADEQFFGPGTRLTVL.

The chain has TRBV12-3 or TRBV12-4 and TRBJ1-2; 7 bases fit TRBD1. The CDR3 runs 15 residues. The junction had 9 bases not matched to a gene; V was cut back by 2 bases and J by 6 bases. The CDR3 protein is CASSLFNTGVDGYTF. The DNA of the CDR3 is TGTGCCAGCAGTTTATTCAATACAGGGGTGGATGGCTACACCTTC.

This clonotype was recorded a few times. The chain joins TRBV4-1 to TRBJ2-7, with D uncertain. The CDR3 is 13 amino acids. Germline V lookup: CDR1 MGHRA, CDR2 YSYEKL. The germline V and J ends were trimmed by 0 bases and 3 bases, with 6 bases remaining between them. The DNA for the CDR3 is TGCGCCAGCAGCCAAGAAACGGGCTACGAGCAGTACTTC. This translates into CASSQETGYEQYF.

This clonotype was counted only a few times. This chain links TRBV6-5 with TRBJ2-1; perhaps TRBD2 as D (5 bases). Looked up from germline, CDR1 is MNHEY and CDR2 is SVGAGI. Between the trimmed V and J ends, which lost 0 bases and 8 bases, there was a span of 8 bases. The CDR3 totals 13 residues. The CDR3 nucleotides are TGTGCCAGCAGTTACTCTAGCGTCGATGAGCAGTTCTTC. This codes for CASSYSSVDEQFF.

This clonotype was counted many times. This chain joins TRBV7-3 and TRBJ2-1; 13 nucleotides line up with TRBD2. Germline values: CDR1 SGHTA, CDR2 FQGTGA. J gave up 0 bases and V 4 bases, and 9 bases lay outside the gene matches. CDR3 length: 19 residues. The CDR3: CASSSRLAGGRSSYNEQFF. DNA for the CDR3: TGTGCCAGCAGCTCCCGACTAGCGGGAGGCCGGAGCTCCTACAATGAGCAGTTCTTC.

V gene TRBV9 combines with J gene TRBJ2-1; TRBD2 matches 7 bases. CDR1 SGDLS and CDR2 YYNGEE come from the germline V gene. The CDR3 loop spans 16 amino acids. The junction had 9 bases not matched to a gene; V was cut back by 3 bases and J by 3 bases. CDR3 nucleotides: TGTGCCAGCAGCGGCCGTGAAGGGGAGGGCTACAATGAGCAGTTCTTC. Its translation: CASSGREGEGYNEQFF.

This clonotype appeared a few times. The chain employs TRBV10-3 and TRBJ1-1, with 9 bases lining up with TRBD1. The germline gives CDR1 ENHRY, CDR2 SYGVKD. Unmatched junction bases numbered 14, after V lost 5 bases and J lost 10 bases. CDR3 length: 15 residues. The CDR3 DNA reads as TGTGCCATCAGTTCTCAAGGGACAGGGAAACGTCGAGCTTTCTTT. This codes for CAISSQGTGKRRAFF.